These 19 T cell receptor beta chains share one sample of origin, sequenced in a study of early T cells in non-severe SARS-CoV-2 infection. MiXCR was run by TCRdb on the 5' RACE reads, yielding one entry per CDR3 protein. The sample has approximately 83,000 distinct CDR3 sequences; 14% are singletons. Material for sequencing was whole blood. All receptors come from an adult who was a healthcare worker with PCR-confirmed SARS-CoV-2 infection or an uninfected control (not recorded which).

The chain combines TRBV10-3 with TRBJ1-1; TRBD1 is a possible D gene (5 bases). The germline V gene encodes CDR1 ENHRY and CDR2 SYGVKD. The V gene lost 8 bases and the J gene lost 9 bases, with 13 bases spanning the gap. The CDR3 loop spans 11 amino acids. CDR3 region: CAIGGSGQAFF. In nucleotides, the CDR3 is TGTGCCATCGGGGGAAGTGGGCAAGCTTTCTTT.

The rearrangement links TRBV20-1 to TRBJ1-2, with D possibly TRBD1 on 5 matching bases. This CDR3 spans 9 amino acids. Germline V gives CDR1 DFQATT, CDR2 SNEGSKA (reference sequence). The CDR3 loop is CRRGHGYTF. CDR3 coding DNA: TGCAGGCGGGGCCATGGCTACACCTTC.

This clonotype was observed a handful of times. J is TRBJ2-7 and V is TRBV6-2 or TRBV6-3; D may be TRBD2 (6 bases). CDR1 is MNHEY, CDR2 SVGEGT, per germline. The CDR3 totals 16 residues. V shed 1 base and J shed 2 bases, with 15 bases lying between them. CDR3: CASSYYGGAPTYEQYF. The CDR3, as DNA: TGTGCCAGCAGTTACTACGGCGGGGCTCCTACCTACGAGCAGTACTTC.

There are a few counts of this clonotype. This chain joins TRBV20-1 and TRBJ1-2; D uncertain. This CDR3 has 14 residues. The germline V gene has CDR1 DFQATT and CDR2 SNEGSKA (reference sequence). V lost 6 bases to trimming and J lost 2 bases, with 16 bases between them. CDR3 sequence reads: CSALLRVNNYGYTF. CDR3 coding DNA: TGCAGTGCGTTACTCCGGGTCAACAACTATGGCTACACCTTC.

This clonotype was counted at least ten times. The V call is TRBV29-1, the J call TRBJ2-3; D is unresolved. CDR1 and CDR2 from the germline V gene are SQVTM and ANQGSEA. Deletions cut 4 bases from V and 2 bases from J, with 10 bases between. CDR3 length: 13 residues. CDR3 in amino acids: CSVGTRTTDTQYF. The CDR3 DNA follows: TGCAGCGTTGGGACCCGGACCACAGATACGCAGTATTTT.

The chain couples TRBV6-2 or TRBV6-3 to TRBJ1-5; D unclear. CDR1 MNHEY and CDR2 SVGEGT come from the germline V gene. The CDR3 extends over 15 amino acids. V shed 7 bases and J shed 0 bases, with 13 bases lying between them. CDR3 residues: CASMISGYSNQPQHF. CDR3 coding DNA: TGTGCCAGCATGATTTCAGGCTATAGCAATCAGCCCCAGCATTTT.

The V gene is TRBV6-2 or TRBV6-3, the J gene TRBJ1-5, with D tentatively TRBD1 (5 bases). Germline V gives CDR1 MNHEY, CDR2 SVGEGT. Trimming took 4 bases from V and 3 from J, leaving 16 bases between them. The length of the CDR3 is 16 residues. The CDR3 DNA is TGTGCCAGCAGTTCCCCACGGGGGGAGGACAATCAGCCCCAGCATTTT. Protein: CASSSPRGEDNQPQHF.

Regarding this clonotype: This may stem from a read error, because a much larger clone lies one nucleotide away. Written as DNA, the CDR3 is TGCAGTGCTAGAGATTCGGCCAGCGAGGGAAAGTACGAGCAGTACTTC. Translation: CSARDSASEGKYEQYF. The chain recombines TRBV20-1 with TRBJ2-7; D perhaps matches TRBD2 (5 bases). The CDR3 sequence is 16 residues long. Trimming stripped 0 bases from V and 4 bases from J, with 19 bases between. Germline values: CDR1 DFQATT, CDR2 SNEGSKA (reference sequence).

The table lists this clonotype with a few counts. This sequence joins TRBV6-2 or TRBV6-3 and TRBJ2-7; tentatively, D is TRBD1 or TRBD2 (5 bases each). Germline V gene sequence: CDR1 MNHEY, CDR2 SVGEGT. The CDR3 is 11 residues long. V shed 8 bases and J shed 3 bases, with 8 bases lying between them. The CDR3 bases are TGTGCCAGCCGTGGGGGCTACGAGCAGTACTTC. Translation gives CASRGGYEQYF.

Concerning this clonotype: The junction differs from germline at one of its ends, possibly a read error. The chain combines TRBV4-2 with TRBJ1-2, with unresolved D. Germline assignment: CDR1 LGHNA and CDR2 YNFKEQ. The CDR3 is made up of 13 amino acids. CDR3 loop: CAGSAPGNYGYTF. In DNA form, the CDR3 reads TGTGCCGGCAGCGCTCCAGGAAATTATGGCTACACCTTC.

The chain recombines TRBV7-6 with TRBJ2-7, with D possibly TRBD1 on 8 matching bases. This CDR3 spans 15 amino acids. Germline CDR1 SGHVS, CDR2 FNYEAQ. V lost 4 bases and J lost 6, with 19 bases in between. CDR3 sequence: CASSSGGGQAGEQYF. The CDR3 coding sequence is TGTGCCAGCAGCTCTGGGGGGGGACAGGCGGGCGAGCAGTACTTC. Full variable domain (remainder filled in from reference TRBV7-6 and TRBJ2-7): GAGVSQSPRYKVTKRGQDVALRCDPISGHVSLYWYRQALGQGPEFLTYFNYEAQQDKSGLPNDRFSAERPEGSISTLTIQRTEQRDSAMYRCASSSGGGQAGEQYFGPGTRLTVT.

The V call is TRBV27, the J call TRBJ2-2, with D uncertain. V was shortened by 4 bases and J by 0 bases, with 9 bases between the two germline ends. The V gene's germline CDR1 is MNHEY and CDR2 SMNVEV (reference sequence). The CDR3 is 15 amino acids. CDR3 bases: TGTGCCAGCAGTTGGGCGGCAACGAACACCGGGGAGCTGTTTTTT. Its translation is CASSWAATNTGELFF.

This clonotype was seen a handful of times. This sequence joins TRBV6-2 or TRBV6-3 and TRBJ2-7; 9 bases fit TRBD1. The CDR3 totals 14 residues. V gave up 2 bases and J gave up 3 bases; unmatched junction bases: 2. Germline assignment: CDR1 MNHEY and CDR2 SVGEGT. The CDR3 spells CASSYGDRDYEQYF. The CDR3 bases are TGTGCCAGCAGTTACGGGGACAGGGACTACGAGCAGTACTTC.

This clonotype was found many times. The DNA of the CDR3 is TGCAGTGCTACACCGGGACAGGGAGGGAACTATGGCTACACCTTC. It codes for CSATPGQGGNYGYTF. This chain links TRBV20-1 with TRBJ1-2; TRBD1 aligns across 9 bases. The CDR3 covers 15 residues. CDR1 and CDR2 (germline): DFQATT, SNEGSKA (reference sequence). With 4 bases clipped from V and 2 bases from J, the junction kept 8 bases outside the gene matches.

Many counts were recorded for this clonotype. The V call is TRBV7-2, the J call TRBJ1-2, with D unclear. Trimming left V 2 bases short and J 1 base short, with 5 bases between. Germline values: CDR1 SGHTA, CDR2 FQGNSA. The CDR3 is 13 amino acids. In DNA, the CDR3 is TGTGCCAGCAGCTTAACAGTTAACTATGGCTACACCTTC. Amino acids: CASSLTVNYGYTF.

The chain recombines TRBV7-3 with TRBJ2-2, with D possibly matching TRBD1 (5 bases). V shed 3 bases and J shed 6 bases, with 20 bases lying between them. The germline V gene has CDR1 SGHTA and CDR2 FQGTGA. CDR3 size: 17 residues. Here the CDR3 reads CASSLVSDQGTAGELFF. DNA for the CDR3: TGTGCCAGCAGCTTGGTCTCGGACCAGGGAACGGCCGGGGAGCTGTTTTTT.

The V call is TRBV27, the J call TRBJ1-5, with unresolved D. The V gene's germline CDR1 is MNHEY and CDR2 SMNVEV (reference sequence). Trimming shortened V by 6 bases and J by 4 bases, and 16 bases separated the two germline ends. The CDR3 has 15 amino acids. The chain's CDR3 is CASRASMGRNQPQHF. The DNA for the CDR3 is TGTGCCAGCAGGGCCTCTATGGGCCGAAATCAGCCCCAGCATTTT.

The sample holds a few counts of this clonotype. This chain uses TRBV7-8 with TRBJ1-1, with TRBD1 identical over 11 bases. The V and J ends lost 5 bases and 7 bases, in that order; junction bases with no gene match: 3. There are 13 residues in the CDR3. From germline, CDR1 is SGHVS and CDR2 FQNEAQ. The CDR3 DNA reads TGTGCCAGCAGCCTGGGACAGGGGGTTGAAGCTTTCTTT. Its translation is CASSLGQGVEAFF.

The chain recombines TRBV7-9 with TRBJ1-1; the D is unclear. The CDR3 spans 14 residues. The V end was cut by 1 base, the J end by 4 bases, with 10 bases between. Germline V gene sequence: CDR1 SEHNR, CDR2 FQNEAQ (reference sequence). The CDR3 bases are TGTGCCAGCAGCTTAGTACCGGAATCCACTGAAGCTTTCTTT. Encoded protein: CASSLVPESTEAFF.